The rows below give T cell receptor beta chains drawn from one sample of a study of T cells in Graves' hyperthyroidism and ophthalmopathy. Each CDR3 protein gets one entry after TCRdb re-called the multiplex PCR reads with MiXCR. The sample yields almost 600,000 distinct CDR3 sequences, 35% to 55% seen once. Sequenced: peripheral blood or thyroid tissue (not recorded which). Every receptor here comes from a woman between 18 and 30 years old with Graves' hyperthyroidism. CDR3s include the opening cysteine and the closing phenylalanine or tryptophan. A D gene is named only where the DNA matches it firmly. Where a row states a size, it is once, few, many or the class of an expanded clone; other rows omit it.

>many|TRBD1|TRBJ2-7|13|TRBV7-3
CASSAGDSYEQYF
TGTGCCAGCAGCGCCGGGGACAGCTACGAGCAGTACTTC
>-|-|TRBJ2-7|13|TRBV14
CASSQDTWGEQYF
TGTGCCAGCAGCCAAGACACATGGGGTGAGCAGTACTTC
>-|-|TRBJ2-5|15|TRBV7-2
CASSSAGQGQETQYF
TGTGCCAGCAGCAGCGCGGGACAAGGCCAAGAGACCCAGTACTTC
>many|-|TRBJ2-7|13|TRBV2
CASSDPSSYEQYF
TGTGCCAGCAGCGACCCGAGCTCCTACGAGCAGTACTTC
>many|-|TRBJ2-5|15|TRBV12-3/TRBV12-4
CASSSNADFQETQYF
TGTGCCAGCAGTTCGAACGCGGACTTCCAAGAGACCCAGTACTTC
>-|TRBD2|TRBJ2-5|17|TRBV7-6
CASSLAQGLAGWETQYF
TGTGCCAGCAGCTTAGCGCAGGGGTTAGCGGGATGGGAGACCCAGTACTTC
>-|-|TRBJ2-7|15|TRBV3-1
CASSQEAGMRGEQYF
TGTGCCAGCAGCCAAGAGGCCGGGATGAGGGGCGAGCAGTACTTC
>few|TRBD2|TRBJ2-1|16|TRBV7-7
CASSSGGTSGGYEQFF
TGTGCTAGCAGCTCGGGGGGGACTAGCGGGGGCTATGAGCAGTTCTTC
>many|TRBD2|TRBJ2-7|16|TRBV25-1
CASSESGGLAALEQYF
TGTGCCAGCAGTGAATCCGGGGGACTAGCGGCTTTGGAGCAGTACTTC
>many|TRBD1|TRBJ1-5|15|TRBV7-2
CASSLLGGAGQPQHF
TGTGCCAGCAGCTTATTAGGGGGCGCGGGACAGCCCCAGCATTTT
>many|-|TRBJ2-7|12|TRBV19
CASSIADSEQYF
TGTGCCAGTAGTATCGCCGACTCCGAGCAGTACTTC
>many|-|TRBJ1-1|13|TRBV3-1
CASSRSQNTEAFF
TGTGCCAGCAGCCGATCACAGAACACTGAAGCTTTCTTT
>-|-|TRBJ1-4|13|TRBV5-5
CASSLGIEEKLFF
TGTGCCAGCAGCCTGGGGATTGAGGAAAAACTGTTTTTT
>-|TRBD2|TRBJ2-2|16|TRBV7-8
CASSIYRTRAINELFF
TGTGCCAGCAGCATATACCGGACTAGGGCTATCAATGAGCTGTTTTTT
>-|-|TRBJ1-4|14|TRBV7-9
CASSLVGTASKLFF
TGTGCCAGCAGCTTGGTAGGGACGGCCTCAAAACTGTTTTTT
>once|TRBD1|TRBJ2-7|13|TRBV10-3
CAHGVGTDGEQYF
TGTGCCCACGGCGTCGGGACAGACGGCGAGCAGTACTTC
>-|TRBD1|TRBJ1-5|17|TRBV10-3
CAISVDRGDYSNQPQHF
TGTGCCATCAGTGTCGACAGGGGAGATTATAGCAATCAGCCCCAGCATTTT
>-|-|TRBJ2-7|14|TRBV27
CASSFRQVSAEQYF
TGTGCCAGCAGTTTTCGACAGGTTTCCGCCGAGCAGTACTTC
>few|TRBD2|TRBJ2-3|16|TRBV5-1
CASSKGTSGSTDTQYF
TGCGCCAGCAGCAAAGGGACTAGCGGGAGCACAGATACGCAGTATTTT
>-|-|TRBJ1-1|14|TRBV27
CASSLEGKNSEAFF
TGTGCCAGCAGTTTAGAGGGAAAGAATTCTGAAGCTTTCTTT
>many|-|TRBJ1-2|14|TRBV12-3/TRBV12-4
CASTNPDSFYGYTF
TGTGCCAGCACCAATCCGGACAGTTTCTATGGCTACACCTTC
>-|TRBD2|TRBJ2-1|13|TRBV19
CASSTSGNNEQFF
TGTGCCAGCTCGACTAGCGGCAACAATGAGCAGTTCTTC
>many|TRBD1|TRBJ2-5|13|TRBV10-3
CAISGAPGQAQYF
TGTGCCATCAGTGGAGCACCGGGACAGGCCCAGTACTTC
>many|-|TRBJ2-7|15|TRBV19
CASSFIPGQTYEQYF
TGTGCCAGTAGCTTCATCCCGGGACAAACCTACGAGCAGTACTTC
>many|-|TRBJ1-6|16|TRBV20-1
CSARDQGSSYNSPLHF
TGCAGTGCTAGAGATCAGGGGAGCTCCTATAATTCACCCCTCCACTTT
>many|-|TRBJ1-4|16|TRBV29-1
CSVESKAWGSDEKLFF
TGCAGCGTTGAAAGCAAGGCCTGGGGGAGTGATGAAAAACTGTTTTTT
>many|-|TRBJ1-5|15|TRBV10-2
CASSFEGLQDQPQHF
TGCGCCAGCAGCTTCGAAGGCCTCCAAGACCAGCCCCAGCATTTT
>-|TRBD1|TRBJ2-2|15|TRBV4-3
CASSQPGQGRWELFF
TGCGCCAGCAGCCAACCGGGACAGGGTAGGTGGGAGCTGTTTTTT
>many|-|TRBJ1-2|13|TRBV6-6
CASSHGVNYGYTF
TGTGCCAGCAGTCACGGGGTCAACTATGGCTACACCTTC
>-|-|TRBJ1-1|17|TRBV12-2
CASRPNLGPSMNTEAFF
TGTGCAAGTCGCCCAAACCTAGGACCCTCCATGAACACTGAAGCTTTCTTT
>many|TRBD1|TRBJ1-5|16|TRBV5-6
CASSLYTGGSNQPQHF
TGTGCCAGCAGCTTATACACAGGGGGAAGCAATCAGCCCCAGCATTTT
>-|-|TRBJ1-2|12|TRBV29-1
CSVEGGYTYYTF
TGCAGCGTTGAAGGGGGATACACCTACTACACCTTC
>few|TRBD1|TRBJ2-1|16|TRBV15
CATSRDRGGPSIEQFF
TGTGCCACCAGCAGAGATCGAGGGGGCCCCTCCATTGAGCAGTTCTTC
>once|TRBD2|TRBJ2-5|13|TRBV10-3
CAIMALAQETQYF
TGTGCCATCATGGCACTAGCGCAAGAGACCCAGTACTTC
>-|TRBD1|TRBJ1-4|14|TRBV29-1
CSGGQTNYNEKLFF
TGCAGCGGGGGACAGACCAACTACAATGAAAAACTGTTTTTT
>-|TRBD2|TRBJ2-5|17|TRBV19
CASSKAGGRRSQEAQYF
TGTGCCAGTAGTAAAGCGGGAGGCCGAAGGTCCCAAGAGGCCCAGTACTTC
>-|-|TRBJ2-7|14|TRBV15
CATSSQTAYYEQYF
TGTGCCACCAGCAGTCAGACAGCCTACTACGAGCAGTACTTC
>-|-|TRBJ1-6|14|TRBV12-3/TRBV12-4
CASSRTDPDSPLHF
TGTGCCAGCAGCCGGACAGACCCCGATTCACCCCTCCACTTC
>many|-|TRBJ2-3|12|TRBV10-3
CAISDGADTQYF
TGTGCCATCAGTGATGGAGCAGATACGCAGTATTTT
>-|-|TRBJ1-5|14|TRBV20-1
CSAVPSSGNQPQHF
TGCAGTGCGGTCCCGTCCTCGGGGAATCAGCCCCAGCATTTT
>many|-|TRBJ1-4|13|TRBV20-1
CGGRWRGAEKLFF
TGCGGCGGACGCTGGCGAGGAGCTGAAAAACTGTTTTTT
>-|-|TRBJ2-7|13|TRBV7-9
CASSLERSGEQYF
TGTGCCAGCAGCTTAGAGCGCTCGGGTGAGCAGTACTTC
>few|TRBD1|TRBJ2-5|14|TRBV7-9
CASGKRDREETQYF
TGTGCCAGCGGCAAAAGGGACAGGGAAGAGACCCAGTACTTC
>-|-|TRBJ2-2|15|TRBV18
CASSPSQGSTGELFF
TGTGCCAGCTCACCATCCCAGGGTAGCACCGGGGAGCTGTTTTTT
>many|TRBD1|TRBJ1-3|15|TRBV6-5
CASKKGQVSGNTIYF
TGTGCCAGCAAAAAGGGACAGGTCTCTGGAAACACCATATATTTT
>-|-|TRBJ1-1|8|TRBV20-1
CSAREQGF
TGCAGTGCTAGGGAACAGGGCTTT
>many|TRBD2|TRBJ2-7|19|TRBV29-1
CSVTCVMRASGRAIYEQYF
TGCAGCGTGACGTGTGTAATGCGGGCTAGCGGGAGGGCCATCTACGAGCAGTACTTC